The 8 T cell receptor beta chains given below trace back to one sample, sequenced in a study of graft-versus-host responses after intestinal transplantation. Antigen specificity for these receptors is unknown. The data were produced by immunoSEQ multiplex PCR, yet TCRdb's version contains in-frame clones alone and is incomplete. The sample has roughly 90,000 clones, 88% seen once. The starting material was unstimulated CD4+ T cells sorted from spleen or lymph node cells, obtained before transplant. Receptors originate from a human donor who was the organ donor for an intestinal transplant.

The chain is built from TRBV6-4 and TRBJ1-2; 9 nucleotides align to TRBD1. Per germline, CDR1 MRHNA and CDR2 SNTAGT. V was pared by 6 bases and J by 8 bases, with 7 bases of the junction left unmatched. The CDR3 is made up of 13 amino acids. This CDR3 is CASSRGTGSGYTF. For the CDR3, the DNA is TGTGCCAGCAGCCGAGGGACAGGGAGCGGCTACACCTTC.

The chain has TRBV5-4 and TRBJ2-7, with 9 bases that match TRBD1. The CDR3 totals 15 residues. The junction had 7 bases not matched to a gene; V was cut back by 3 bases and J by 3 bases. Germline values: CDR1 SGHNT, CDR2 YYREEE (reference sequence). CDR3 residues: CASSSGPGQGYEQYF. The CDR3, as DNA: TGTGCCAGCAGCTCAGGTCCGGGACAGGGCTACGAGCAGTACTTC.

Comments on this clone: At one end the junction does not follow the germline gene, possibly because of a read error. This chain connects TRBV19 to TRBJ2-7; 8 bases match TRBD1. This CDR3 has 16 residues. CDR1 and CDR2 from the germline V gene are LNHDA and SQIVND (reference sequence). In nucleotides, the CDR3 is TGTGCCAGTCGTATTATATTGACAGGGGAGAATCCCGAGCAGTACTTC. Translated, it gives CASRIILTGENPEQYF. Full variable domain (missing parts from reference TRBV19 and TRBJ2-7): DGGITQSPKYLFRKEGQNVTLSCEQNLNHDAMYWYRQDPGQGLRLIYYSQIVNDFQKGDIAEGYSVSREKKESFPLTVTSAQKNPTAFYLCASRIILTGENPEQYFGPGTRLTVT.

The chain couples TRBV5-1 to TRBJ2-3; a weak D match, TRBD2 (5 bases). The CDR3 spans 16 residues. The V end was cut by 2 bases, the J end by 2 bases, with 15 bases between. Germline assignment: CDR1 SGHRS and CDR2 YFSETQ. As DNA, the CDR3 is TGCGCCAGCAGCTTCATGTCGGGGTCATCCACAGATACGCAGTATTTT. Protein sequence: CASSFMSGSSTDTQYF.

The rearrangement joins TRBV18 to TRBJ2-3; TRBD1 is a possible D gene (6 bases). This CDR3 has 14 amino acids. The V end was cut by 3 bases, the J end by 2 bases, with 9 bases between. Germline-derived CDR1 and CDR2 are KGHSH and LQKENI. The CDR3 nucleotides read TGTGCCAGCTCACCGGGGACACACACAGATACGCAGTATTTT. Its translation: CASSPGTHTDTQYF.

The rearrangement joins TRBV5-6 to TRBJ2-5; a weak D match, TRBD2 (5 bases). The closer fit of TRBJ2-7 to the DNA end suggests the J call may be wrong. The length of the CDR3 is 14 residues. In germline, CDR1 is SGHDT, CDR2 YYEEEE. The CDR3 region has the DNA TGTGCCAGCAGCTTGACCGGGATCAACTACGAGCAGTACTTC. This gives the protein CASSLTGINYEQYF.

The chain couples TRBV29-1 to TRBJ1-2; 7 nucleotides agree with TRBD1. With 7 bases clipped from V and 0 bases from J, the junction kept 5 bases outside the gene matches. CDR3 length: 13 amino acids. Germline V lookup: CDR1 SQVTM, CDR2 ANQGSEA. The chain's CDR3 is CSARDRTNYGYTF. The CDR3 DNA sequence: TGCAGCGCCCGGGACAGAACTAACTATGGCTACACCTTC.

This CDR3 is CASSLLAGGSNEQFF. The CDR3 nucleotides read TGTGCCAGCAGTCTACTAGCGGGAGGAAGCAATGAGCAGTTCTTC. This sequence joins TRBV6-4 and TRBJ2-1, with 12 bases identical to TRBD2. CDR3 size: 15 residues. In germline, CDR1 is MRHNA, CDR2 SNTAGT. The junction had 5 bases not matched to a gene; V was cut back by 5 bases and J by 6 bases.